This paragraph reports one T cell receptor (beta chain). The antigen remains undetermined. The data stem from a study of T cell repertoires in cytomegalovirus infection. On the study more broadly: Carrying CMV and the relevant HLA type showed in public TCR beta signatures.

Each CDR3 protein is one row after TCRdb ran MiXCR on the reads. The sample contains 600,000 to 800,000 distinct CDR3 sequences, about 24% of which appear only once. Points from the study as a whole: Summed frequency of public TCR beta families distinguished CMV carriers with the relevant HLA. HLA-C-restricted TCR beta clonotypes specific for CMV led the ex vivo response.

The TCR was taken from a human donor in good health (CMV status not recorded). Some clones in this sample may be carry-over from other donors' samples. The sequenced material came from CD8+ T cells from PBMCs.

CDR3 nucleotides: TGTGCCAGCAGTTTCCATACCGCGACAGAGCGCTATGGCTACACCTTC. Amino acids: CASSFHTATERYGYTF. This rearrangement joins TRBV28 to TRBJ1-2; the D gene is possibly TRBD1 (5 bases). Trimming left V 3 bases short and J 4 bases short, with 18 bases between. Germline assignment: CDR1 MDHEN and CDR2 SYDVKM. This CDR3 spans 16 amino acids.